These 25 T cell receptor beta chains originate from one sample sequenced in a study of blood T cell repertoires in COVID-19. Only in-frame clones appear in the TCRdb table, and some are missing; sequencing was by immunoSEQ multiplex PCR. The sample includes approximately 300,000 clones, roughly 85% of them seen just once. The material sequenced was PBMCs or T cells enriched from blood (not recorded which). Every receptor here comes from a woman aged 25 to 39 who had been exposed to COVID-19.

V is TRBV7-6 and J is TRBJ1-6; D is ambiguous. Between the trimmed V and J ends, which lost 0 bases and 6 bases, there was a span of 9 bases. CDR3 size: 15 residues. The germline V gene has CDR1 SGHVS and CDR2 FNYEAQ. This CDR3 reads CASSLAPGFNSPLHF. For the CDR3, the DNA is TGTGCCAGCAGCTTAGCCCCGGGATTTAATTCACCCCTCCACTTT.

This chain connects TRBV2 to TRBJ1-5; D might be TRBD1 (6 bases). The CDR3 extends over 14 amino acids. The V end lost 6 bases, the J end lost 6 bases, and 15 bases lay between the germline ends. Germline values: CDR1 SNHLY, CDR2 FYNNEI. The CDR3 DNA reads TGTGCCAGCAGGGTTCAGGGGTCTGGTCAGCCCCAGCATTTT. It is translated as CASRVQGSGQPQHF.

The V and J genes are TRBV6-1 and TRBJ1-3, with TRBD1 as a possible D gene (5 bases). The CDR3 loop spans 14 amino acids. V lost 3 bases to trimming and J lost 7 bases, with 13 bases between them. Looked up from germline, CDR1 is MNHNS and CDR2 is SASEGT. The CDR3 bases are TGTGCCAGCAGTGATCGGGGGGTCGGGAACACCATATATTTT. Its translation is CASSDRGVGNTIYF.

This chain links TRBV27 with TRBJ1-2; weak D call: TRBD1 (5 bases). This CDR3 has 14 residues. CDR1 is MNHEY and CDR2 is SMNVEV in the germline V gene (reference sequence). V gave up 2 bases and J gave up 4 bases, with 11 bases separating them. The DNA for the CDR3 is TGTGCCAGCAGTTTAGGGGCCATCGGCTATGGCTACACCTTC. Its translation is CASSLGAIGYGYTF.

This chain joins TRBV30 and TRBJ2-1; D remains ambiguous. CDR3 length: 17 amino acids. Germline V gene lookup returns CDR1 GTSNPN and CDR2 SVGIG (reference sequence). With 4 bases removed from V and 3 bases from J, the gap between germline ends came to 22 bases. The CDR3 spells CAWTHDTPPAYYNEQFF. Written as DNA, the CDR3 is TGTGCCTGGACCCACGATACCCCTCCTGCCTACTACAATGAGCAGTTCTTC.

The chain uses TRBV28 and TRBJ2-7; maybe TRBD2 (6 bases). Germline lookup yields CDR1 MDHEN and CDR2 SYDVKM. The CDR3 contains 16 residues. The V gene lost 6 bases and the J gene lost 5 bases, with 23 bases spanning the gap. The CDR3 DNA follows: TGTGCCAGCAGCTCCCCACCTCGGGAGTTATTTGACGAGCAGTACTTC. It codes for CASSSPPRELFDEQYF.

This chain uses TRBV19 with TRBJ1-2; TRBD1 matches 8 bases. The V gene end was trimmed by 6 bases and the J gene end by 5 bases; junction bases not matched to a gene: 5. The CDR3 runs to 13 residues. Germline V gene data show CDR1 as LNHDA and CDR2 as SQIVND (reference sequence). The CDR3 protein is CASRTGVPYGYTF. CDR3 bases: TGTGCCAGTAGGACAGGGGTCCCTTATGGCTACACCTTC.

This clone was detected a few times. The chain has TRBV5-1 and TRBJ2-5; D possibly corresponds to TRBD2 (5 bases). CDR3 length: 16 residues. Germline V gene lookup returns CDR1 SGHRS and CDR2 YFSETQ. The V end was cut by 6 bases, the J end by 2 bases, with 20 bases between. CDR3: CASTGSGVLSQETQYF. For the CDR3, the DNA is TGCGCCAGCACCGGATCCGGGGTCCTAAGTCAAGAGACCCAGTACTTC.

V gene TRBV19 combines with J gene TRBJ1-2; D unresolved. The CDR3 has 15 amino acids. Germline V gene data show CDR1 as LNHDA and CDR2 as SQIVND (reference sequence). V dropped 1 base and J dropped 6 bases, with 15 bases sitting between them. The CDR3 loop reads CASSIGRNPLDGYTF. DNA of the CDR3: TGTGCCAGTAGTATAGGAAGGAATCCCCTAGATGGCTACACCTTC.

The chain has TRBV6-5 and TRBJ2-3, with a weak D call TRBD1 (6 bases). The CDR3 is made up of 15 amino acids. V gave up 6 bases and J gave up 0 bases, with 13 bases separating them. Germline-derived CDR1 and CDR2 are MNHEY and SVGAGI. The CDR3 region is CASRRQDRSTDTQYF. The CDR3 bases are TGTGCCAGCAGGAGACAGGACCGTAGCACAGATACGCAGTATTTT.

In its sample, this clone was seen a few times. CDR3 nucleotides: TGCGCCAGCAGCTTGGAGGGGGCTCAGACTGAAGCTTTCTTT. Amino acids: CASSLEGAQTEAFF. The chain links TRBV5-1 to TRBJ1-1; 7 nucleotides agree with TRBD1. After removal of 0 bases from V and 5 bases from J, the junction contained 4 bases not matched to a gene. CDR3 length equals 14 residues. CDR1 and CDR2 from the germline V gene are SGHRS and YFSETQ. Complete variable domain (other parts from reference TRBV5-1 and TRBJ1-1): KAGVTQTPRYLIKTRGQQVTLSCSPISGHRSVSWYQQTPGQGLQFLFEYFSETQRNKGNFPGRFSGRQFSNSRSEMNVSTLELGDSALYLCASSLEGAQTEAFFGQGTRLTVV.

The chain is built from TRBV5-1 and TRBJ1-3, with 8 bases identical to TRBD1. Germline V gene sequence: CDR1 SGHRS, CDR2 YFSETQ. The CDR3 contains 16 residues. J was trimmed by 3 bases and V by 3 bases; bases with no gene match: 8. The CDR3 spells CASSSLQGADGNTIYF. CDR3 DNA sequence: TGCGCCAGCAGCTCCCTGCAGGGGGCGGATGGAAACACCATATATTTT.

This rearrangement joins TRBV19 to TRBJ2-2; 7 bases are a match to TRBD2. CDR1 LNHDA and CDR2 SQIVND come from the germline V gene (reference sequence). V trimming: 8 bases; J trimming: 5 bases; junction bases outside the gene matches: 8. There are 14 residues in the CDR3. The CDR3 reads CASWEGIRTGELFF. Here the CDR3 DNA reads TGTGCCAGTTGGGAGGGGATCCGGACCGGGGAGCTGTTTTTT.

This chain uses TRBV3-1 (or the pseudogene TRBV3-2) with TRBJ1-3; D ambiguous. CDR1 LGHDT and CDR2 YNNKEL come from the germline V gene (reference sequence). Trimming stripped 4 bases from V and 0 bases from J, with 10 bases between. This CDR3 region has 15 residues. CDR3 coding DNA: TGTGCCAGCAGCCTTGGCGGGGTCTCTGGAAACACCATATATTTT. Translated: CASSLGGVSGNTIYF.

V usage is TRBV5-6 and J usage is TRBJ1-1; no firm D call. This CDR3 spans 13 amino acids. V was trimmed by 0 bases and J by 7 bases, leaving 10 bases between them. Germline CDR1 reads SGHDT; CDR2 reads YYEEEE. The chain's CDR3 is CASSLGQALEAFF. DNA for the CDR3: TGTGCCAGCAGCTTGGGGCAGGCCCTTGAAGCTTTCTTT.

The chain is built from TRBV7-2 and TRBJ2-1; the match to TRBD1 covers 7 bases. The CDR3 loop spans 15 amino acids. Germline assignment: CDR1 SGHTA and CDR2 FQGNSA. V was pared by 2 bases and J by 9 bases, with 10 bases of the junction left unmatched. The CDR3 DNA reads as TGTGCCAGCAGCTTATCGACAGGGAACAAGGGTGAGCAGTTCTTC. Translated: CASSLSTGNKGEQFF.

The rearrangement links TRBV30 to TRBJ1-3, with D possibly matching TRBD1 (6 bases). Looked up from germline, CDR1 is GTSNPN and CDR2 is SVGIG (reference sequence). The ends were cut back, 2 bases at V and 0 bases at J, with 11 bases in the middle. The CDR3 runs to 15 residues. The CDR3 nucleotides read TGTGCCTGGAGTAGGGGGGGGGACTCTGGAAACACCATATATTTT. It codes for CAWSRGGDSGNTIYF.

This clone has just a few counts. This chain joins TRBV10-1 and TRBJ1-1; 9 nucleotides match TRBD1. Germline V gives CDR1 WNHNN, CDR2 SYGVQD (reference sequence). The CDR3 has 14 residues. V lost 5 bases and J lost 7; bases outside the gene matches: 8. The CDR3 reads CASSPGTGFGEAFF. In DNA, the CDR3 is TGCGCCAGCAGTCCCGGGACAGGGTTCGGTGAAGCTTTCTTT.

The chain is built from TRBV28 and TRBJ1-2, with 7 bases identical to TRBD1. V lost 8 bases to trimming and J lost 1 base; unmatched junction nucleotides: 16. This CDR3 is 17 amino acids long. CDR1 is MDHEN, CDR2 SYDVKM, per germline. For the CDR3, the DNA is TGTGCCAGCGGGACAGCCTCCGCCCTAGGGGTTAACTATGGCTACACCTTC. It encodes CASGTASALGVNYGYTF.

The chain employs TRBV3-1 (or the pseudogene TRBV3-2) and TRBJ1-6; D unclear. Trimming took off 1 base at V and 8 bases at J, with 3 bases between the two ends. This CDR3 comprises 12 residues. Looked up from germline, CDR1 is LGHDT and CDR2 is YNNKEL (reference sequence). The CDR3 spells CASSQVDSPLHF. The CDR3, as DNA: TGTGCCAGCAGCCAAGTAGATTCACCCCTCCACTTT.

This rearrangement joins TRBV2 to TRBJ1-1; D is perhaps TRBD1 (5 bases). This CDR3 spans 15 amino acids. Germline loops: CDR1 SNHLY, CDR2 FYNNEI. V dropped 8 bases and J dropped 1 base, with 17 bases sitting between them. CDR3 protein: CASYLQGLGNTEAFF. The CDR3 DNA reads TGTGCCAGCTACCTCCAGGGACTCGGGAACACTGAAGCTTTCTTT.

The chain joins TRBV19 to TRBJ2-1; 7 bases are a match to TRBD1. The germline V gene encodes CDR1 LNHDA and CDR2 SQIVND (reference sequence). The CDR3 loop spans 13 amino acids. V lost 5 bases, J lost 6 bases, and 4 bases stayed unmatched. The CDR3 coding sequence is TGTGCCAGTAGTCGACAGGGAATCAATGAGCAGTTCTTC. This codes for CASSRQGINEQFF.

This clone was detected once. This chain uses TRBV19 with TRBJ1-4; D is undetermined. V was pared by 2 bases and J by 0 bases, with 10 bases between. Germline V gives CDR1 LNHDA, CDR2 SQIVND (reference sequence). This CDR3 is built from 16 residues. The CDR3 reads CASSIIPSATNEKLFF. As DNA, the CDR3 is TGTGCCAGTAGTATAATTCCAAGCGCAACTAATGAAAAACTGTTTTTT.

This clone was observed a few times. J is TRBJ1-4 and V is TRBV18; 9 positions agree with TRBD1. The V and J ends lost 3 bases and 5 bases, in that order; junction bases with no gene match: 4. The CDR3 consists of 15 residues. CDR1 KGHSH and CDR2 LQKENI come from the germline V gene. The CDR3 here is CASSPGGTGNEKLFF. The CDR3 nucleotides are TGTGCCAGCTCACCGGGAGGGACAGGGAATGAAAAACTGTTTTTT.

This sequence joins TRBV7-9 and TRBJ2-5; D remains ambiguous. In germline, CDR1 is SEHNR, CDR2 FQNEAQ (reference sequence). There are 13 residues in the CDR3. V lost 3 bases to trimming and J lost 5 bases, with 10 bases between them. The CDR3 is CASSFGFGETQYF. DNA for the CDR3: TGTGCCAGCAGCTTCGGGTTTGGGGAGACCCAGTACTTC.